These 8 T cell receptor beta chains originate from one sample sequenced in a study of regulatory T cells in long-lasting Graves disease. According to the study, TCR beta libraries were built with iRepertoire HTBI primers and CDR3-region Arm-PCR. TCRdb used MiXCR to reprocess the multiplex PCR reads, holding one entry per CDR3 protein. Of 350,000 to 550,000 distinct CDR3 sequences in the sample, about a sixth were seen once. Time point noted: newly diagnosed GD, antithyroid drugs for less than 3 months. From RNA extracted from PBMCs, the TCR library was made. These data are also associated with another study on T cells in Graves' hyperthyroidism and ophthalmopathy.

The starting material was peripheral blood mononuclear cells (PBMCs), obtained at new diagnosis, from a patient treated with antithyroid drugs. Receptor source: a woman aged 18-29 years with Graves disease.

The sample holds many counts of this clonotype. The J gene is TRBJ2-7, the V gene TRBV28; D unclear. Trimming removed 4 bases from V and 3 bases from J, with 13 bases in between. From germline, CDR1 is MDHEN and CDR2 SYDVKM. This CDR3 is built from 14 residues. CDR3 in amino acids: CASSSPNPLYEQYF. Written as DNA, the CDR3 is TGTGCCAGCAGTTCCCCTAATCCCCTCTACGAGCAGTACTTC. The variable domain in full, completed from reference TRBV28 and TRBJ2-7, reads DVKVTQSSRYLVKRTGEKVFLECVQDMDHENMFWYRQDPGLGLRLIYFSYDVKMKEKGDIPEGYSVSREKKERFSLILESASTNQTSMYLCASSSPNPLYEQYFGPGTRLTVT.

This clonotype was counted between two and nine times. V gene TRBV20-1 combines with J gene TRBJ2-4, with D unresolved. The germline CDR1 and CDR2 sequences are DFQATT and SNEGSKA (reference sequence). CDR3 length equals 13 residues. Trimming left V 1 base short and J 6 bases short, with 10 bases between. The CDR3, as DNA: TGCAGTGCTAGAGTCGCGCCTACAAACATTCAGTACTTC. It translates to CSARVAPTNIQYF.

At least ten counts were recorded for this clonotype. V and J are TRBV28 and TRBJ1-2; TRBD1 is a possible D gene (6 bases). CDR1 and CDR2 (germline): MDHEN, SYDVKM. This CDR3 has 13 residues. V was shortened by 7 bases and J by 7 bases, with 16 bases between the two germline ends. CDR3 region: CASIIFRGGGYTF. CDR3 nucleotide sequence: TGTGCCAGCATCATATTCAGGGGCGGTGGCTACACCTTC.

This clonotype was counted ten times or more. The V call is TRBV28, the J call TRBJ1-1; D is perhaps TRBD1 (5 bases). CDR1 is MDHEN, CDR2 SYDVKM, per germline. The CDR3 is 16 residues long. V was cut by 2 bases and J by 2 bases, with 15 bases left in between. This chain's CDR3 is CASSLVSTGANTEAFF. For the CDR3, the DNA is TGTGCCAGCAGTTTAGTATCCACTGGGGCAAACACTGAAGCTTTCTTT.

This chain joins TRBV5-1 and TRBJ2-1; 9 nucleotides align to TRBD1. Per the germline V gene, CDR1 is SGHRS and CDR2 is YFSETQ. This CDR3 has 17 residues. The V and J ends lost 4 bases and 0 bases, in that order; junction bases with no gene match: 8. DNA for the CDR3: TGCGCCAGCAGCCCAGGACAGGGGCGTAGCTCCTACAATGAGCAGTTCTTC. It specifies CASSPGQGRSSYNEQFF.

This chain uses TRBV11-2 with TRBJ1-2; D call uncertain. V lost 3 bases to trimming and J lost 6 bases, with 8 bases between them. This CDR3 region has 12 residues. Germline V lookup: CDR1 SGHAT, CDR2 FQNNGV. The CDR3 spells CASSFEVHGYTF. DNA for the CDR3: TGTGCCAGCAGCTTCGAGGTCCATGGCTACACCTTC.

This clonotype was observed a few times. The CDR3 DNA is TGTGCCAGCCAAAGGGAGCGGTACTACGAGCAGTACTTC. This gives the protein CASQRERYYEQYF. This sequence joins TRBV6-1 and TRBJ2-7; tentatively, D is TRBD2 (5 bases). In germline, CDR1 is MNHNS, CDR2 SASEGT. This CDR3 spans 13 amino acids. The V gene lost 8 bases and the J gene lost 3 bases, with 14 bases spanning the gap.

This clonotype was counted many times. The V and J genes are TRBV6-1 and TRBJ2-7, with D unclear. CDR1 is MNHNS and CDR2 is SASEGT in the germline V gene. This CDR3 spans 13 amino acids. V was clipped by 1 base and J by 3 bases, with 7 bases between them. The CDR3 DNA reads as TGTGCCAGCAGTGAAGTTTATCGCTACGAGCAGTACTTC. Amino acid sequence: CASSEVYRYEQYF.